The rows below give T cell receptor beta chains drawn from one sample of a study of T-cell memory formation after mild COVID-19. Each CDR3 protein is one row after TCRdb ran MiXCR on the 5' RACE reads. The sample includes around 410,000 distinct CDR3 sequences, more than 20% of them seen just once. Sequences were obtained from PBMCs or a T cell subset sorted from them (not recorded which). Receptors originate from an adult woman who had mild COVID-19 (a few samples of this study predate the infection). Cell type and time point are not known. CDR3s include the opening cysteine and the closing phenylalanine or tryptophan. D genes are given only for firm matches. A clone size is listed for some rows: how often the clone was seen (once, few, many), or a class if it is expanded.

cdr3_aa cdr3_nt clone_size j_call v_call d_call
CASSLGDGRITRVGYNEQFF TGTGCCAGCAGCTTAGGTGACGGGAGGATAACCAGAGTCGGCTACAATGAGCAGTTCTTC few TRBJ2-1 TRBV11-2 TRBD2
CASFPSSGLRYEQYF TGCGCCAGCTTTCCTAGCTCGGGACTCCGCTACGAGCAGTACTTC . TRBJ2-7 TRBV5-1 .
CASSSVGIEQFF TGCGCCAGCAGCAGTGTTGGCATTGAGCAGTTCTTC . TRBJ2-1 TRBV5-1 .
CASSPGIAQETQYF TGTGCCAGCAGCCCCGGTATAGCCCAAGAGACCCAGTACTTC many TRBJ2-5 TRBV7-3 .
CASSLGLGGSYEQYF TGTGCCAGCAGCTTAGGATTGGGCGGGAGCTACGAGCAGTACTTC . TRBJ2-7 TRBV7-2 TRBD2
CASRAGTGVRETQYF TGTGCCAGCAGAGCGGGGACAGGGGTACGAGAGACCCAGTACTTC few TRBJ2-5 TRBV27 TRBD1
CSVRGFYSTDTQYF TGCAGCGTTAGGGGGTTCTATAGCACAGATACGCAGTATTTT few TRBJ2-3 TRBV29-1 .
CASSPTPGQGRSTDTQYF TGTGCCAGCAGTCCGACCCCAGGACAGGGACGTAGCACAGATACGCAGTATTTT many TRBJ2-3 TRBV12-3/TRBV12-4 TRBD1
CASSLTGSETQYF TGCGCCAGCAGCTTGACCGGGAGCGAGACCCAGTACTTC many TRBJ2-5 TRBV5-1 .
CASRVQVGPDTQYF TGTGCCAGCAGGGTACAGGTAGGCCCAGATACGCAGTATTTT . TRBJ2-3 TRBV12-3/TRBV12-4 .
CASSVGTSDRGDTQYF TGTGCCAGCAGCGTTGGGACTAGCGATAGAGGTGATACGCAGTATTTT . TRBJ2-3 TRBV9 TRBD2
CASRGGTPYPAEQFF TGTGCCAGCAGAGGGGGGACGCCTTATCCTGCTGAGCAGTTCTTC . TRBJ2-1 TRBV2 .
CASSYRQNTGELFF TGTGCCAGCAGTTATCGACAAAACACCGGGGAGCTGTTTTTT few TRBJ2-2 TRBV6-2/TRBV6-3 .
CASSLSGRVSTDTQYF TGTGCCAGTTCTCTTAGCGGGAGAGTCAGCACAGATACGCAGTATTTT many TRBJ2-3 TRBV19 TRBD2
CASGGSMTSTDTQYF TGTGCCAGCGGGGGGAGTATGACTAGCACAGATACGCAGTATTTT . TRBJ2-3 TRBV12-3/TRBV12-4 .
CSAFPGTGANVLTF TGCAGTGCCTTTCCGGGGACCGGGGCCAACGTCCTGACTTTC . TRBJ2-6 TRBV20-1 .
CASSLEGGRGQFF TGTGCCAGCAGCTTAGAAGGGGGGAGGGGGCAGTTCTTC . TRBJ2-1 TRBV7-9 .
CASSSEQGATQYF TGTGCCAGCAGTTCAGAACAGGGGGCAACGCAGTATTTT . TRBJ2-3 TRBV12-3/TRBV12-4 TRBD1
CASSRSSIGELFF TGTGCCAGCAGCCGTAGTTCCATCGGGGAGCTGTTTTTT . TRBJ2-2 TRBV5-5 .
CASSPRTRAEDTQYF TGTGCCAGCAGTCCCAGGACTAGGGCTGAAGATACGCAGTATTTT few TRBJ2-3 TRBV12-3/TRBV12-4 TRBD2
CASSAALAGISTDTQYF TGTGCCAGCAGCGCCGCCCTAGCGGGAATAAGCACAGATACGCAGTATTTT few TRBJ2-3 TRBV13 TRBD2
CASSPDRGGDEQYF TGTGCCAGCAGCCCCGACAGGGGAGGCGACGAGCAGTACTTC . TRBJ2-7 TRBV6-5 TRBD1
CASSLKDTGETGELFF TGTGCCAGCAGCTTAAAGGACACGGGAGAAACCGGGGAGCTGTTTTTT few TRBJ2-2 TRBV7-9 .
CASSSGQDGNTIYF TGCGCCAGCAGCTCGGGACAGGATGGAAACACCATATATTTT few TRBJ1-3 TRBV5-1 TRBD1
CASSRLREVGTGELFF TGTGCCAGCAGCCGGCTGCGGGAGGTCGGAACCGGGGAGCTGTTTTTT . TRBJ2-2 TRBV5-6 TRBD2
CASSSGTDTQYF TGCGCCAGCAGCTCCGGCACAGATACGCAGTATTTT many TRBJ2-3 TRBV5-1 .
CSAGDPGLAKGHTQYF TGCAGTGCTGGCGACCCCGGACTAGCGAAAGGACATACGCAGTATTTT few TRBJ2-3 TRBV20-1 TRBD2
CATGRAGTGNEKLFF TGTGCCACGGGGCGGGCCGGGACAGGGAATGAAAAACTGTTTTTT few TRBJ1-4 TRBV19 TRBD1
CSVEDQRTSYNEQFF TGCAGCGTTGAAGATCAGAGAACTTCCTACAATGAGCAGTTCTTC few TRBJ2-1 TRBV29-1 .